These 4 T cell receptor beta chains share one sample of origin, sequenced in a study of T-cell reconstitution after alpha-beta-depleted transplantation in children. Unique molecular identifiers were used in preparing the TCRbeta library. MiXCR, applied by TCRdb to the PCR reads, yields one record per CDR3 protein. Of 250,000 to 300,000 distinct CDR3 sequences detected, about 10% appear once; the ten largest clones hold roughly a tenth. The material was PBMCs from the stem cell graft donor, obtained from the stem cell graft. The receptors stem from a human donor who donated a stem cell graft to a child with SCID.

This clonotype was picked up a small number of times. This sequence joins TRBV27 and TRBJ2-4; the D gene could be TRBD1 or TRBD2 (5 bases each). Deletions cut 5 bases from V and 4 bases from J, with 15 bases between. The CDR3 runs to 15 residues. Looked up from germline, CDR1 is MNHEY and CDR2 is SMNVEV (reference sequence). The CDR3, as DNA: TGTGCCAGCAGTCCTAGGGACGACTCGAAAAACATTCAGTACTTC. Protein product: CASSPRDDSKNIQYF.

This clonotype was detected a few times. V and J are TRBV29-1 and TRBJ2-2, with 8 bases matching TRBD2. CDR1 and CDR2 from the germline V gene are SQVTM and ANQGSEA. With V trimmed by 6 bases and J by 7 bases, 19 bases remained unmatched. The CDR3 sequence is 17 residues long. The CDR3 spells CSVFTYPERGGIGELFF. CDR3 in DNA: TGCAGCGTCTTCACCTATCCAGAACGGGGGGGGATCGGGGAGCTGTTTTTT.

This clonotype showed up many times. The genes are TRBV6-1 and TRBJ1-1, with D possibly being TRBD1 (5 bases). The CDR3 consists of 15 residues. CDR1 is MNHNS, CDR2 SASEGT, per germline. Trimming took off 3 bases at V and 4 bases at J, with 15 bases between the two ends. The CDR3 nucleotides are TGTGCCAGCAGTGACACAGGAGTTCTGGGCACTGAAGCTTTCTTT. Its protein is CASSDTGVLGTEAFF.

This clonotype occurred a few times. The V and J genes are TRBV5-1 and TRBJ2-7; 9 positions agree with TRBD1. Trimming cost V 3 bases and J 6 bases; bases outside gene matches: 7. Germline V gene lookup returns CDR1 SGHRS and CDR2 YFSETQ. This CDR3 has 14 amino acids. CDR3 region: CASSSGQGIGEQYF. The DNA of the CDR3 is TGCGCCAGCAGCTCGGGACAGGGAATTGGCGAGCAGTACTTC.